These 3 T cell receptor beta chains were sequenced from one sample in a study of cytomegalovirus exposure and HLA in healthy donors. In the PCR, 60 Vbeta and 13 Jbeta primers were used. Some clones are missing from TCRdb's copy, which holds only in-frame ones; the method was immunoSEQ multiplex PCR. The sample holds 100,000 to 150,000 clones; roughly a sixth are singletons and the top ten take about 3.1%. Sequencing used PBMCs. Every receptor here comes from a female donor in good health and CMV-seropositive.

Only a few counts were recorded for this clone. CDR3 loop: CAIGGTVLEAFF. Written as DNA, the CDR3 is TGTGCCATCGGGGGGACAGTTTTAGAAGCTTTCTTT. The chain links TRBV10-3 to TRBJ1-1; 7 bases fit TRBD1. CDR1 is ENHRY and CDR2 is SYGVKD in the germline V gene. V trimming: 8 bases; J trimming: 8 bases; junction bases outside the gene matches: 8. The CDR3 sequence is 12 residues long.

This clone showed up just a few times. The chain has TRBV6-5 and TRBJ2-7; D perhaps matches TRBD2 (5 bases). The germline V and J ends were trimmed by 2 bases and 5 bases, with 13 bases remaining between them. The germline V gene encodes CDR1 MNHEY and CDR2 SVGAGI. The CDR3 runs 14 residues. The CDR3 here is CASSYGSYKNEQYF. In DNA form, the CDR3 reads TGTGCCAGCAGTTACGGGAGTTACAAGAACGAGCAGTACTTC.

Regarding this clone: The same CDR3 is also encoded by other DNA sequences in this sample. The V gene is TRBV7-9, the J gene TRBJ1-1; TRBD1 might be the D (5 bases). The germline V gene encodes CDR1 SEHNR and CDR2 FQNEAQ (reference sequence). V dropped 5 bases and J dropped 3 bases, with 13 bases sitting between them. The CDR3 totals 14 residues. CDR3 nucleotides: TGTGCCAGCAGCCTCCCGGGAGGGGACACTGAAGCTTTCTTT. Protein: CASSLPGGDTEAFF.